This T cell receptor (beta chain) was retrieved from a study of OX40 agonist ivuxolimab in advanced cancers. Germline V lookup: CDR1 SGHVS, CDR2 FNYEAQ. There are 16 residues in the CDR3. Sequencing used immunoSEQ multiplex PCR; TCRdb keeps in-frame clones, though not all of them. The table lists approximately 97,000 clones, about 86% of them singletons, with roughly 5% in the top ten. This clone was counted a few times. At one end, the junction sequence differs from germline, possibly due to a read error. Sequencing used CD4+ or CD8+ T cells sorted from blood, obtained in a trial of the OX40 agonist ivuxolimab. This TCR came from an adult with an advanced solid tumor such as melanoma, head and neck, liver or kidney cancer. V usage is TRBV7-6 and J usage is TRBJ1-2, with D perhaps matching TRBD1 (6 bases). The CDR3 region is CASSLRGGRGNDGYTF. The CDR3 bases are TGTGCCAGCAGCTTAAGGGGAGGCAGGGGTAACGATGGCTACACCTTC.